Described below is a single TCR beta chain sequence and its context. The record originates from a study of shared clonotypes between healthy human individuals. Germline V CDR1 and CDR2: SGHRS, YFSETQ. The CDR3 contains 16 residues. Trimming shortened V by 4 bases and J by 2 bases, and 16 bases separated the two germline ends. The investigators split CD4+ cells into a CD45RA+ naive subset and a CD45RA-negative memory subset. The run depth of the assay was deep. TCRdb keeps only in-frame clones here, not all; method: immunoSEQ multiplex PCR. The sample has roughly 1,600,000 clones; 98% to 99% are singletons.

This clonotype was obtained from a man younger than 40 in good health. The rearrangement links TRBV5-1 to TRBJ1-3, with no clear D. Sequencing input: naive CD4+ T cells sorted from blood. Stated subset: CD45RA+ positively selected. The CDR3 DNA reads TGCGCCAGCAGCCCAAGGACTATGGCGACTGGAAACACCATATATTTT. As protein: CASSPRTMATGNTIYF.